The sequence of this T cell receptor (beta chain) was determined in a study of metastatic and nonmetastatic thyroid tumors. Study background: The authors compared repertoires across blood and tumor or nodule tissue from malignant and benign thyroid patients.

This clone appeared many times. Its cognate antigen is unknown. Whole-study results and caveats: Significantly greater TCR beta diversity was reportedly found in malignant thyroid tumors than in benign nodules (in blood and tumor).

After removal of 2 bases from V and 7 bases from J, the junction contained 3 bases not matched to a gene. The V gene's germline CDR1 is MNHNY and CDR2 SVGAGI (reference sequence). This CDR3 spans 14 amino acids. Original processing methods: Researchers built a distant-metastasis classifier for papillary thyroid cancer that drew on CDR3 differences across clinicopathological groups. TCRdb re-called clones from the PCR reads using MiXCR. TCRdb assigned the V and J calls; the authors' analysis was not used. Of tens of thousands of clones detected, around 33% appear once; the ten largest clones hold about 15%. Thyroid surgery took place with no prior treatment in any patient.

This receptor was taken from a female donor with papillary thyroid cancer or a benign thyroid nodule (not recorded which). Some clones in this sample may be carry-over from other donors' samples. Sequencing was done on a sample of tumor tissue. The chain links TRBV6-6 to TRBJ2-1; TRBD1 matches at 9 bases. CDR3 DNA: TGTGCCAGCAGTTACCCCGGGACAGGGAATGAGCAGTTCTTC. This sequence encodes CASSYPGTGNEQFF.